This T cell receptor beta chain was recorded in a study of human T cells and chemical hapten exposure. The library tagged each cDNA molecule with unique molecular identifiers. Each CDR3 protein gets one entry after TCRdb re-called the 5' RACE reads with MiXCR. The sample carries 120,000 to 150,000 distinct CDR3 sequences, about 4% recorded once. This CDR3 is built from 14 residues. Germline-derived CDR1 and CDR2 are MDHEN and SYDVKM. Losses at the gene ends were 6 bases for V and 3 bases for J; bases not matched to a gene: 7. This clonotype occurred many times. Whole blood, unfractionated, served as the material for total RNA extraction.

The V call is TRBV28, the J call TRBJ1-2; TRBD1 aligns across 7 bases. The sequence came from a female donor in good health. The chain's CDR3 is CASRQTGIHYGYTF. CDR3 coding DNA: TGTGCCAGCAGGCAGACAGGGATTCACTATGGCTACACCTTC.